Below are 19 T cell receptor beta chains sequenced from a single sample in a study of T cells in Graves' hyperthyroidism and ophthalmopathy. It was RNA transcripts that yielded the amplified TCR beta CDR3 regions. The HTBI set primed first-round TCR CDR3 RT-PCR. Each CDR3 protein gets one entry after TCRdb re-called the multiplex PCR reads with MiXCR. The repertoire holds around 290,000 distinct CDR3 sequences, with 10% to 15% as singletons. Source material: blood. These receptors all come from a woman in her thirties with Graves' hyperthyroidism that later progressed to Graves' ophthalmopathy.

This clonotype came up many times. The chain carries TRBV12-3 or TRBV12-4 and TRBJ2-5, with 9 positions matching TRBD1. Trimming at V came to 2 bases and at J to 4 bases, leaving 2 bases not matched to a gene. The CDR3 consists of 14 residues. In DNA form, the CDR3 reads TGTGCCAGCAGTTTATTGGGACAGGGAGAGACCCAGTACTTC. Residues: CASSLLGQGETQYF.

This clonotype was counted many times. The J gene is TRBJ2-1, the V gene TRBV9, with no clear D. Looked up from germline, CDR1 is SGDLS and CDR2 is YYNGEE. V lost 1 base to trimming and J lost 6 bases, with 11 bases between them. The CDR3 has 14 residues. Here the CDR3 reads CASSVQTHGNEQFF. The CDR3 DNA reads TGTGCCAGCAGCGTACAGACTCATGGCAATGAGCAGTTCTTC.

In this sample, this clonotype turned up many times. This chain uses TRBV20-1 with TRBJ2-6; D ambiguous. Looked up from germline, CDR1 is DFQATT and CDR2 is SNEGSKA (reference sequence). V was shortened by 6 bases and J by 1 base, with 10 bases between the two germline ends. The CDR3 has 14 residues. DNA of the CDR3: TGCAGTGCCCACCCGAGGTCTGGGGCCAACGTCCTGACTTTC. Protein sequence: CSAHPRSGANVLTF.

This clonotype was recorded at least ten times. The chain carries TRBV12-3 or TRBV12-4 and TRBJ2-1, with D unresolved. V gave up 3 bases and J gave up 8 bases, with 17 bases separating them. The CDR3 covers 15 residues. The CDR3 sequence: CASSLRSGRGDEQFF. The CDR3 nucleotides read TGTGCCAGCAGTTTGCGTAGTGGTAGAGGCGATGAGCAGTTCTTC.

This clonotype was found many times. The rearrangement links TRBV7-9 to TRBJ2-7; D is perhaps TRBD2 (6 bases). Germline CDR1 is SEHNR and CDR2 is FQNEAQ (reference sequence). This CDR3 has 14 amino acids. With 5 bases removed from V and 2 bases from J, the gap between germline ends came to 13 bases. The CDR3 DNA reads TGTGCCAGCAGCGGGGTGGGAGGTGCCTACGAGCAGTACTTC. Its protein product is CASSGVGGAYEQYF.

The table lists this clonotype with many counts. This chain joins TRBV4-2 and TRBJ2-1; 15 bases are a match to TRBD2. The V gene's germline CDR1 is LGHNA and CDR2 YNFKEQ. The CDR3 is made up of 15 amino acids. The V and J ends lost 5 bases and 7 bases, in that order; junction bases with no gene match: 3. The CDR3 here is CASSEGTSGGNEQFF. CDR3 in DNA: TGTGCCAGCAGCGAAGGGACTAGCGGGGGGAATGAGCAGTTCTTC.

This clonotype was seen a handful of times. The chain links TRBV19 to TRBJ1-5; unclear D gene. The V and J ends lost 3 bases and 0 bases respectively, with 6 bases between them. The CDR3 runs to 14 residues. Germline V CDR1 and CDR2: LNHDA, SQIVND (reference sequence). This CDR3 is CASSMSPSNQPQHF. CDR3 nucleotide sequence: TGTGCCAGTAGTATGTCGCCTAGCAATCAGCCCCAGCATTTT.

This clonotype has ten or more counts. V is TRBV7-3 and J is TRBJ2-3; D perhaps matches TRBD1 (6 bases). Germline V lookup: CDR1 SGHTA, CDR2 FQGTGA. This CDR3 spans 12 amino acids. V was pared by 5 bases and J by 8 bases, with 11 bases between. In DNA, the CDR3 is TGTGCCAGCAGCGGAGAGGGGGTTACGCAGTATTTT. Translation: CASSGEGVTQYF.

This sequence joins TRBV9 and TRBJ1-2; D ambiguous. The germline V and J ends were trimmed by 4 bases and 5 bases, with 21 bases remaining between them. The CDR3 is 16 amino acids. Germline CDR1 reads SGDLS; CDR2 reads YYNGEE. In DNA form, the CDR3 reads TGTGCCAGCAGCCCCCGGTCCTTTATATCTTTTTATGGCTACACCTTC. It codes for CASSPRSFISFYGYTF. Supplemented by reference TRBV9 and TRBJ1-2, the full variable domain reads DSGVTQTPKHLITATGQRVTLRCSPRSGDLSVYWYQQSLDQGLQFLIQYYNGEERAKGNILERFSAQQFPDLHSELNLSSLELGDSALYFCASSPRSFISFYGYTFGSGTRLTVV.

In its sample, this clonotype was seen many times. The V gene is TRBV5-1, the J gene TRBJ2-1, with a tentative D call TRBD1 (6 bases). The CDR3 length is 16 residues. The V and J ends lost 3 bases and 8 bases respectively, with 21 bases between them. Germline V gives CDR1 SGHRS, CDR2 YFSETQ. The CDR3 DNA follows: TGCGCCAGCAGCTATGCCAGGGGTCGGGGCTTTGATGAGCAGTTCTTC. Amino acid sequence: CASSYARGRGFDEQFF. The full variable domain, completed using reference TRBV5-1 and TRBJ2-1, is KAGVTQTPRYLIKTRGQQVTLSCSPISGHRSVSWYQQTPGQGLQFLFEYFSETQRNKGNFPGRFSGRQFSNSRSEMNVSTLELGDSALYLCASSYARGRGFDEQFFGPGTRLTVL.

This clonotype has at least ten counts. The chain joins TRBV5-1 to TRBJ2-7, with D maybe TRBD2 (5 bases). V lost 4 bases to trimming and J lost 3 bases, with 17 bases between them. The CDR3 is 15 residues long. Looked up from germline, CDR1 is SGHRS and CDR2 is YFSETQ. CDR3 sequence (DNA): TGCGCCAGCAGCAAGAGCCCCGGAGGATTCTACGAGCAGTACTTC. This translates into CASSKSPGGFYEQYF.

In this sample, this clonotype turned up many times. V and J are TRBV6-2 or TRBV6-3 and TRBJ2-1, with 7 nucleotides matching TRBD2. Trimming at V came to 8 bases and at J to 3 bases, leaving 1 base not matched to a gene. The CDR3 is 12 residues long. The germline V gene encodes CDR1 MNHEY and CDR2 SVGEGT. The CDR3 bases are TGTGCCAGCGGGGGGGTCTACAATGAGCAGTTCTTC. This encodes CASGGVYNEQFF.

This clonotype has just a few counts. The chain has TRBV4-2 and TRBJ2-1; D is possibly TRBD1 (5 bases). Germline V gives CDR1 LGHNA, CDR2 YNFKEQ. Trimming removed 4 bases from V and 6 bases from J, with 13 bases in between. The CDR3 is 14 residues long. CDR3 protein: CASSPMGRINEQFF. CDR3 sequence (DNA): TGTGCCAGCAGCCCCATGGGGCGTATCAATGAGCAGTTCTTC.

The chain has TRBV7-8 and TRBJ2-7, with TRBD2 matching over 10 bases. After removal of 2 bases from V and 5 bases from J, the junction contained 6 bases not matched to a gene. Germline V lookup: CDR1 SGHVS, CDR2 FQNEAQ. This CDR3 is 15 amino acids long. The CDR3 here is CASSLQGLAKNEQYF. DNA of the CDR3: TGTGCCAGCAGCTTACAGGGACTAGCGAAGAACGAGCAGTACTTC.

This clonotype came up many times. The rearrangement uses TRBV24-1 and TRBJ2-1, with unresolved D. The CDR3 is made up of 15 amino acids. Trimming took 2 bases from V and 1 from J, leaving 8 bases between them. CDR1 and CDR2 (germline): KGHDR, SFDVKD. CDR3 in DNA: TGTGCCACCAGTGATTCTTGGGGTTCCTACAATGAGCAGTTCTTC. Its protein product is CATSDSWGSYNEQFF.

With respect to this clonotype: A much larger clone is a single base away; this may be a read error. The chain uses TRBV15 and TRBJ2-1; 7 bases are shared with TRBD2. The length of the CDR3 is 14 residues. Germline CDR1 reads LNHNV; CDR2 reads YYDKDF (reference sequence). The V and J ends lost 6 bases and 0 bases, in that order; junction bases with no gene match: 2. CDR3 coding DNA: TGTGCCACCAGGGGGAGGGACTCCTACAATGAGCAGTTCTTC. This sequence encodes CATRGRDSYNEQFF.

This clonotype showed up many times. The chain employs TRBV5-5 and TRBJ2-1, with 8 bases fitting TRBD2. V gave up 0 bases and J gave up 5 bases; unmatched junction bases: 4. In germline, CDR1 is SGHKS, CDR2 YYEKEE (reference sequence). This CDR3 spans 15 amino acids. The CDR3 here is CASSLELAVHNEQFF. In nucleotides, the CDR3 is TGTGCCAGCAGCTTGGAACTAGCGGTACACAATGAGCAGTTCTTC.

The V gene is TRBV19, the J gene TRBJ2-3; D is unresolved. The CDR3 is 13 amino acids. Trimming removed 3 bases from V and 5 bases from J, with 9 bases in between. Germline V gene lookup returns CDR1 LNHDA and CDR2 SQIVND (reference sequence). CDR3 in amino acids: CASSILGGDTQYF. The CDR3 DNA reads as TGTGCCAGTAGTATTCTGGGTGGAGATACGCAGTATTTT.

This clonotype was observed once. A much larger clone lies a single base off, so this may be a read error. V gene TRBV6-1 combines with J gene TRBJ1-6; 7 bases map to TRBD1. The CDR3 sequence is 14 residues long. Germline-derived CDR1 and CDR2 are MNHNS and SASEGT. The CDR3 coding sequence is TGTGCCAGCAGGTGGACAGGACGAAGTTCATCCCTCCACTTT. The encoded protein is CASRWTGRSSSLHF.